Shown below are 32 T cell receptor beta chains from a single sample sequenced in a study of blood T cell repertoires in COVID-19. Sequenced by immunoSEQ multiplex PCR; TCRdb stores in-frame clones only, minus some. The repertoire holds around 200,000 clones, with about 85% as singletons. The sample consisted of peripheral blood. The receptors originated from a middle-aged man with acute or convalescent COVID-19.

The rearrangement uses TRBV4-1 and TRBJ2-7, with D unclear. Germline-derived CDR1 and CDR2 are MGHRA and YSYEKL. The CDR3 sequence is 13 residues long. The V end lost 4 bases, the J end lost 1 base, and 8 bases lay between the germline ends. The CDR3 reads CASSPHSSYEQYF. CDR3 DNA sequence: TGCGCCAGCAGCCCTCACTCTTCCTACGAGCAGTACTTC.

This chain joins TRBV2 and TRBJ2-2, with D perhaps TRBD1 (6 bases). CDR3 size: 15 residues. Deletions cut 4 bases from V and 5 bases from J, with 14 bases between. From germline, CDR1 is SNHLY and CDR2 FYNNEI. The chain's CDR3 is CASSGGTFGTGELFF. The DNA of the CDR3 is TGTGCCAGCAGTGGGGGGACATTTGGTACCGGGGAGCTGTTTTTT.

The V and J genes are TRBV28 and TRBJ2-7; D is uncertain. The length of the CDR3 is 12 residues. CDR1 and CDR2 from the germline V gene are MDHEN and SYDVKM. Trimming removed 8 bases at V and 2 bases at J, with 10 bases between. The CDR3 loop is CASYSPPYEQYF. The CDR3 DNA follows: TGTGCCAGCTATAGCCCTCCCTACGAGCAGTACTTC.

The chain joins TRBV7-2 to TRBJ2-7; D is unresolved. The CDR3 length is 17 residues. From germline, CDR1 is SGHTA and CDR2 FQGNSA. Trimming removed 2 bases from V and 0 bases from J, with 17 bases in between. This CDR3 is CASSLMVESWSSYEQYF. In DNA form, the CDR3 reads TGTGCCAGCAGCTTAATGGTCGAGAGTTGGAGCTCCTACGAGCAGTACTTC.

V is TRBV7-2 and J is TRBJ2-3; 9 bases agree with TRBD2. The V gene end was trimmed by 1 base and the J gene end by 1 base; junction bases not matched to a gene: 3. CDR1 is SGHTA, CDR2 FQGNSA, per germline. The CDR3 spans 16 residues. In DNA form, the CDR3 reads TGTGCCAGCAGCTTAGTAGCGGGAGTGGGCACAGATACGCAGTATTTT. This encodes CASSLVAGVGTDTQYF.

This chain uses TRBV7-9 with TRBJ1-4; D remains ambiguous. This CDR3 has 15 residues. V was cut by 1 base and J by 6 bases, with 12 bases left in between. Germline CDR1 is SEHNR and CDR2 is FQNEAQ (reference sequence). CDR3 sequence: CASSLGAGSDEKLFF. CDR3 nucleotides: TGTGCCAGCAGCTTAGGTGCGGGTAGCGATGAAAAACTGTTTTTT.

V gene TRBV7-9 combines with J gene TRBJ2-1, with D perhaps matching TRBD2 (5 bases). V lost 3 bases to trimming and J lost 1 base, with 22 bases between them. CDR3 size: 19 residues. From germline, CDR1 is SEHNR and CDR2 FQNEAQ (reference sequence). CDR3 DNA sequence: TGTGCCAGCAGCTTTTGGGAAGGGTTCGGGGTTGGATCCTACAATGAGCAGTTCTTC. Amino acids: CASSFWEGFGVGSYNEQFF.

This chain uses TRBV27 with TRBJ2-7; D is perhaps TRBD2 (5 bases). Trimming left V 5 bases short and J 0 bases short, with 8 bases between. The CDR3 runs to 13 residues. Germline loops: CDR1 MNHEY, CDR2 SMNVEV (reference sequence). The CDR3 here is CASSQRASYEQYF. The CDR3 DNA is TGTGCCAGCAGTCAGAGGGCCTCCTACGAGCAGTACTTC.

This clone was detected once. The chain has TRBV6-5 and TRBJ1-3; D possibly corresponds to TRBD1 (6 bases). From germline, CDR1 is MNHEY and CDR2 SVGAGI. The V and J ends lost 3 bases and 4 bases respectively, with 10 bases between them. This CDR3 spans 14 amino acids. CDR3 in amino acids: CASSYSGAGNTIYF. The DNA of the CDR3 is TGTGCCAGCAGTTATTCAGGGGCAGGAAACACCATATATTTT.

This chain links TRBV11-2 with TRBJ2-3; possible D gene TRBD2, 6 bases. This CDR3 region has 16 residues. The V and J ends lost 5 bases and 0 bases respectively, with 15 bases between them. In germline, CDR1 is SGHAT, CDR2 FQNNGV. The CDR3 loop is CASSPNLAQSTDTQYF. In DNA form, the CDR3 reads TGTGCCAGCAGCCCGAATCTAGCGCAAAGCACAGATACGCAGTATTTT.

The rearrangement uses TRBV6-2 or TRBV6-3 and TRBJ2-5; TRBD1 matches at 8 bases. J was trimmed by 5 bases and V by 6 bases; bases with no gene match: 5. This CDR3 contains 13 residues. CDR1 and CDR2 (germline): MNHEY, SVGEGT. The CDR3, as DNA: TGTGCCAGCAGCCCGACAGGGGTGGAGACCCAGTACTTC. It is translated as CASSPTGVETQYF.

CDR3 loop: CASSPHESYGYTF. In DNA form, the CDR3 reads TGTGCCAGCAGCCCTCACGAGAGTTATGGCTACACCTTC. This chain connects TRBV7-2 to TRBJ1-2, with unresolved D. Trimming stripped 5 bases from V and 5 bases from J, with 12 bases between. Germline loops: CDR1 SGHTA, CDR2 FQGNSA. The CDR3 has 13 amino acids.

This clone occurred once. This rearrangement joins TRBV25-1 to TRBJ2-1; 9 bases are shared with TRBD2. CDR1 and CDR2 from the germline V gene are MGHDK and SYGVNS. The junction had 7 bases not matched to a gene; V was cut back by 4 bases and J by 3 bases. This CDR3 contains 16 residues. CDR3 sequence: CASSGRRLAVYNEQFF. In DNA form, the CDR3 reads TGTGCCAGCAGTGGCCGTCGACTAGCGGTCTACAATGAGCAGTTCTTC.

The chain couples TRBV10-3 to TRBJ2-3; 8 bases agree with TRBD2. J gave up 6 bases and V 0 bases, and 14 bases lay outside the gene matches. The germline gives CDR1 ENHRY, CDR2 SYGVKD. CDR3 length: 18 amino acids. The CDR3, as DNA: TGTGCCATCAGTGAGTCGAAACCTAGCGGGTTAGGCTGGGATACGCAGTATTTT. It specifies CAISESKPSGLGWDTQYF.

CDR3 region: CASSSHLGAAEAFF. CDR3 DNA sequence: TGTGCCAGCAGTTCCCATCTGGGGGCCGCTGAAGCTTTCTTT. The V gene is TRBV25-1, the J gene TRBJ1-1, with D perhaps matching TRBD1 (6 bases). This CDR3 region has 14 residues. The V end lost 5 bases, the J end lost 6 bases, and 16 bases lay between the germline ends. CDR1 and CDR2 from the germline V gene are MGHDK and SYGVNS.

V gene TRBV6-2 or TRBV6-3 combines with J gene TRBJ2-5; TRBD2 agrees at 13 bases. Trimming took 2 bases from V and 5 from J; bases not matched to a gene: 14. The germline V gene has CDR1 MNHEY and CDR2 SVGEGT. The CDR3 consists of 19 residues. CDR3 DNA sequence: TGTGCCAGCAGTTACCCTGGACTAGCGGGAGAGCGATTGGTGGAGACCCAGTACTTC. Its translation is CASSYPGLAGERLVETQYF.

The CDR3 nucleotides read TGTGCCAGCAGTGTGGCTTATAGCAATCAGCCCCAGCATTTT. Amino acids: CASSVAYSNQPQHF. The chain couples TRBV2 to TRBJ1-5; D gene unclear. CDR1 is SNHLY and CDR2 is FYNNEI in the germline V gene. The CDR3 covers 14 residues. With 4 bases removed from V and 0 bases from J, the gap between germline ends came to 7 bases.

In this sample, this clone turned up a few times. The CDR3 nucleotides are TGTGCCAGCAGCTTAGGACAGGGGGCAACTAATGAAAAACTGTTTTTT. Translated: CASSLGQGATNEKLFF. This chain joins TRBV11-2 and TRBJ1-4; 9 bases match TRBD1. With 1 base clipped from V and 0 bases from J, the junction kept 0 bases outside the gene matches. The CDR3 runs to 16 residues. Looked up from germline, CDR1 is SGHAT and CDR2 is FQNNGV. Looking up the rest from reference TRBV11-2 and TRBJ1-4 gives the full variable domain: EAGVAQSPRYKIIEKRQSVAFWCNPISGHATLYWYQQILGQGPKLLIQFQNNGVVDDSQLPKDRFSAERLKGVDSTLKIQPAKLEDSAVYLCASSLGQGATNEKLFFGSGTQLSVL.

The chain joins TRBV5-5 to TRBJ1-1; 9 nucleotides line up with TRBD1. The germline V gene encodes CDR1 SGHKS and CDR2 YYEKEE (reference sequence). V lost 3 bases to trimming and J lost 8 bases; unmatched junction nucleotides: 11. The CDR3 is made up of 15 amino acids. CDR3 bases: TGTGCCAGCAGCTCGGTTATGACAGGGGGGTCGGAAGCTTTCTTT. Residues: CASSSVMTGGSEAFF. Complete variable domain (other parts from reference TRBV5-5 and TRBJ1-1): DAGVTQSPTHLIKTRGQQVTLRCSPISGHKSVSWYQQVLGQGPQFIFQYYEKEERGRGNFPDRFSARQFPNYSSELNVNALLLGDSALYLCASSSVMTGGSEAFFGQGTRLTVV.

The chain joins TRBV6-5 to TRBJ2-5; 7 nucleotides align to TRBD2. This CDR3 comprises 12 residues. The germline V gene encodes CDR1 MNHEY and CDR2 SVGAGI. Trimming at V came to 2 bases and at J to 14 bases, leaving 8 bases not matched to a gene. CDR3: CASSYGGEGLYF. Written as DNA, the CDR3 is TGTGCCAGCAGTTACGGAGGGGAGGGCCTATACTTC.

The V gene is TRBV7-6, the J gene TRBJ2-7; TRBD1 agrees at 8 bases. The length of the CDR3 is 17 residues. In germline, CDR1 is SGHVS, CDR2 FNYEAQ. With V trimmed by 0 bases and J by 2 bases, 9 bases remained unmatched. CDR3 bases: TGTGCCAGCAGCTTAGCCTCCGGGACAGGAAGCCCCTACGAGCAGTACTTC. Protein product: CASSLASGTGSPYEQYF. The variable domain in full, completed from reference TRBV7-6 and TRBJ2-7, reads GAGVSQSPRYKVTKRGQDVALRCDPISGHVSLYWYRQALGQGPEFLTYFNYEAQQDKSGLPNDRFSAERPEGSISTLTIQRTEQRDSAMYRCASSLASGTGSPYEQYFGPGTRLTVT.

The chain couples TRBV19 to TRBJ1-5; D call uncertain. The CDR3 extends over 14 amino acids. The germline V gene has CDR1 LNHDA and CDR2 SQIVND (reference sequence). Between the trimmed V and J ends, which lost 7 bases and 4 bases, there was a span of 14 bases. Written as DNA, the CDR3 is TGTGCCAGTAAGTTATCCGGAGGAAATCAGCCCCAGCATTTT. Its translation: CASKLSGGNQPQHF.

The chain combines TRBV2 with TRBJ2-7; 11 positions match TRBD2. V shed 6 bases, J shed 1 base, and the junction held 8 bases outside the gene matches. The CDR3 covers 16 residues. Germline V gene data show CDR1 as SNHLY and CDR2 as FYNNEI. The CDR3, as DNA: TGTGCCAGCAGACTACTGACTAGCGGGATTTCCTACGAGCAGTACTTC. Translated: CASRLLTSGISYEQYF.

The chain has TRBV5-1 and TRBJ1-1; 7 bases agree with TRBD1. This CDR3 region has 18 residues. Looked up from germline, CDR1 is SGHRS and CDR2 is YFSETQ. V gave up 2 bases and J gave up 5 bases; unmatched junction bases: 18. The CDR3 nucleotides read TGCGCCAGCAGCTTATGGATACAGGGGAGAGATGGAGTGACTGAAGCTTTCTTT. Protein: CASSLWIQGRDGVTEAFF.

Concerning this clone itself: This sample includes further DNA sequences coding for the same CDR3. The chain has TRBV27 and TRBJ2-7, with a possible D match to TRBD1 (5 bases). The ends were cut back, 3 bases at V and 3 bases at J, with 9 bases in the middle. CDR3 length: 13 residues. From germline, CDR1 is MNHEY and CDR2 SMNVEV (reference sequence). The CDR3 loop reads CASSFQGSYEQYF. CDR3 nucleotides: TGTGCCAGCAGTTTCCAGGGAAGCTACGAGCAGTACTTC.

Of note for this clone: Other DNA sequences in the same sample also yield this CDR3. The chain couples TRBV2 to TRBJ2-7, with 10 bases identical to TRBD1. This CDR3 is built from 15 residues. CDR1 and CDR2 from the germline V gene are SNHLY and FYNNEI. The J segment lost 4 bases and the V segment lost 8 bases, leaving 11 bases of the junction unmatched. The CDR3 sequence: CASSENRDRGYEQYF. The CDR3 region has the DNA TGTGCCAGCTCGGAGAACCGGGACAGGGGTTACGAGCAGTACTTC. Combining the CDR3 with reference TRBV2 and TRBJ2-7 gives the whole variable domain EPEVTQTPSHQVTQMGQEVILRCVPISNHLYFYWYRQILGQKVEFLVSFYNNEISEKSEIFDDQFSVERPDGSNFTLKIRSTKLEDSAMYFCASSENRDRGYEQYFGPGTRLTVT.

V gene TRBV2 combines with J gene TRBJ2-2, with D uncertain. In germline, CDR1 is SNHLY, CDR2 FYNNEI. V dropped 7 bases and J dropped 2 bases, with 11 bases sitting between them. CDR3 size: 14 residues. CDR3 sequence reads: CASTLQENTGELFF. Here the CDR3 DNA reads TGTGCCAGCACCCTTCAGGAAAACACCGGGGAGCTGTTTTTT.

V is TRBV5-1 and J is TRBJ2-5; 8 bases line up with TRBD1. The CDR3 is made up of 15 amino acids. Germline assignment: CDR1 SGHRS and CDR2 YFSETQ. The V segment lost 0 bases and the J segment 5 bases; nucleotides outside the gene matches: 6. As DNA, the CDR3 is TGCGCCAGCAGCTTGGCGCAGGGGGCGCGGGAGACCCAGTACTTC. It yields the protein CASSLAQGARETQYF.

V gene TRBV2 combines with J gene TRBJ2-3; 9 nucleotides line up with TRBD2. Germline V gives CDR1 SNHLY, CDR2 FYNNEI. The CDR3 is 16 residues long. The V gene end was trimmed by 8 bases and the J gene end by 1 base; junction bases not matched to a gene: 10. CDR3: CASGQGTSLRTDTQYF. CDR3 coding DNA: TGTGCCAGCGGTCAGGGGACTAGCCTACGCACAGATACGCAGTATTTT.

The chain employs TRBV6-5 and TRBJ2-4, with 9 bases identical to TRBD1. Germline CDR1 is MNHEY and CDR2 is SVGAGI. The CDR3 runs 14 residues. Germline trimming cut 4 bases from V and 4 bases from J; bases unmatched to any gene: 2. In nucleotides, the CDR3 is TGTGCCAGCAGTTCGGGGACAGGGAAAAACATTCAGTACTTC. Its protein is CASSSGTGKNIQYF.

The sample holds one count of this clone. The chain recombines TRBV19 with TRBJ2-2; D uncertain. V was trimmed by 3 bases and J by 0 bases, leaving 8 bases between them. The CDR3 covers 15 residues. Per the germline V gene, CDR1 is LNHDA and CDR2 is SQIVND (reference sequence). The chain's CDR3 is CASSMGTANTGELFF. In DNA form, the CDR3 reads TGTGCCAGTAGTATGGGCACTGCGAACACCGGGGAGCTGTTTTTT.

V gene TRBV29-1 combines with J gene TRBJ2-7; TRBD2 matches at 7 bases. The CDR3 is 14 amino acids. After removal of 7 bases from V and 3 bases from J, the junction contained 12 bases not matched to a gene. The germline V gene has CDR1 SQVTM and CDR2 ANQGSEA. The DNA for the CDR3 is TGCAGCGCGTCGGCTAGCGGACGATACTACGAGCAGTACTTC. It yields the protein CSASASGRYYEQYF.